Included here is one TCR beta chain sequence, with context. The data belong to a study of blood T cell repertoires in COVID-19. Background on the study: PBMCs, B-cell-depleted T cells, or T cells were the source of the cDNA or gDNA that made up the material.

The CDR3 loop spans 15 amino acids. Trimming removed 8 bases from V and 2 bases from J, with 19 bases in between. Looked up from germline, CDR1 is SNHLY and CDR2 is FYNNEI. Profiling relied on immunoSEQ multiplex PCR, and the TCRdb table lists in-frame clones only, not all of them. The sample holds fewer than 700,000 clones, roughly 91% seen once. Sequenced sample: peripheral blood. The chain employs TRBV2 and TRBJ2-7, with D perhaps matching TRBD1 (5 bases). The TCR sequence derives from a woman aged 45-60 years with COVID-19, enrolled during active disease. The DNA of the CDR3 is TGTGCCAGCCATGCAGATGTGACAGCCGCCTACGAGCAGTACTTC. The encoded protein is CASHADVTAAYEQYF.